Following are 23 T cell receptor beta chains from one sample sequenced in a study of cytomegalovirus exposure and HLA in healthy donors (dated by TCRdb to the late 2010s). Library preparation was by the immunoSEQ multiplex PCR assay. For the multiplex PCR, a mixture combining 60 forward primers for TCR Vbeta segments and 13 reverse primers for TCR Jbeta segments was used. TCRdb carries this immuneACCESS record with in-frame sequences only. Its versions omit some clonotypes, under half of them owing to an unresolved V gene in the studies checked, with the rest unexplained. Recorded for this sample are around 150,000 clones; 75% to 85% of them occurred a single time. The ten biggest clones cover 6% to 6.5% of the sample. Sequencing input: PBMCs. The receptors originated from a man in his forties or fifties in good health and CMV-seropositive.

This clone has just one count. The chain carries TRBV18 and TRBJ1-1, with D unresolved. The CDR3 loop spans 16 amino acids. V was pared by 6 bases and J by 0 bases, with 17 bases between. Germline CDR1 reads KGHSH; CDR2 reads LQKENI. The CDR3 spells CASSLGQAALNTEAFF. The CDR3 bases are TGTGCCAGCTCTCTAGGTCAAGCAGCTCTGAACACTGAAGCTTTCTTT. Combining the CDR3 with reference TRBV18 and TRBJ1-1 gives the whole variable domain NAGVMQNPRHLVRRRGQEARLRCSPMKGHSHVYWYRQLPEEGLKFMVYLQKENIIDESGMPKERFSAEFPKEGPSILRIQQVVRGDSAAYFCASSLGQAALNTEAFFGQGTRLTVV.

V is TRBV30 and J is TRBJ2-7; D uncertain. Trimming left V 1 base short and J 3 bases short, with 4 bases between. This CDR3 region has 11 residues. Germline V gives CDR1 GTSNPN, CDR2 SVGIG (reference sequence). This CDR3 reads CAWSGNYEQYF. In DNA, the CDR3 is TGTGCCTGGAGTGGTAACTACGAGCAGTACTTC. The full variable domain, its missing parts supplied by reference TRBV30 and TRBJ2-7, is SQTIHQWPATLVQPVGSPLSLECTVEGTSNPNLYWYRQAAGRGLQLLFYSVGIGQISSEVPQNLSASRPQDRQFILSSKKLLLSDSGFYLCAWSGNYEQYFGPGTRLTVT.

The chain links TRBV5-6 to TRBJ2-7; 8 nucleotides line up with TRBD2. The CDR3 extends over 15 amino acids. The trim removed 2 bases at V and 2 bases at J, leaving 6 bases unmatched. The germline CDR1 and CDR2 sequences are SGHDT and YYEEEE. The CDR3 nucleotides read TGTGCCAGCAGCTTCAGACTAGCGCCTACCTACGAGCAGTACTTC. This sequence encodes CASSFRLAPTYEQYF.

The chain couples TRBV28 to TRBJ2-7; 7 bases are a match to TRBD2. The V and J ends lost 2 bases and 0 bases, in that order; junction bases with no gene match: 4. CDR3 length equals 15 residues. Germline CDR1 is MDHEN and CDR2 is SYDVKM. The CDR3 protein is CASSLTGTTSYEQYF. The CDR3 DNA sequence: TGTGCCAGCAGTTTAACCGGGACTACCTCCTACGAGCAGTACTTC.

The genes are TRBV19 and TRBJ2-5; 8 bases are a match to TRBD1. CDR1 is LNHDA and CDR2 is SQIVND in the germline V gene (reference sequence). CDR3 size: 14 residues. V shed 3 bases, J shed 3 bases, and the junction held 3 bases outside the gene matches. The CDR3 sequence: CASSIRTGKETQYF. CDR3 sequence (DNA): TGTGCCAGTAGTATCCGGACAGGGAAAGAGACCCAGTACTTC.

This clone was seen a single time. The V gene is TRBV7-2, the J gene TRBJ1-6, with 7 positions matching TRBD1. The CDR3 has 15 amino acids. V lost 5 bases and J lost 7; bases outside the gene matches: 8. CDR1 and CDR2 from the germline V gene are SGHTA and FQGNSA. CDR3: CASSRDRVGNSPLHF. The CDR3 nucleotides are TGTGCCAGCAGCCGAGACAGGGTCGGGAATTCACCCCTCCACTTT.

The V call is TRBV9, the J call TRBJ1-5; TRBD1 might be the D (5 bases). The ends were cut back, 2 bases at V and 4 bases at J, with 7 bases in the middle. CDR3 length: 13 amino acids. The V gene's germline CDR1 is SGDLS and CDR2 YYNGEE. CDR3: CASSVTVNQPQHF. DNA for the CDR3: TGTGCCAGCAGCGTGACAGTAAATCAGCCCCAGCATTTT.

This clone is a singleton in its sample. The chain uses TRBV28 and TRBJ2-1; TRBD2 aligns across 9 bases. Per germline, CDR1 MDHEN and CDR2 SYDVKM. The CDR3 runs to 16 residues. V trimming: 3 bases; J trimming: 6 bases; junction bases outside the gene matches: 9. The chain's CDR3 is CASSLRGRAMSNEQFF. CDR3 nucleotides: TGTGCCAGCAGTTTGCGCGGGAGGGCCATGAGCAATGAGCAGTTCTTC. The full variable domain, its missing parts supplied by reference TRBV28 and TRBJ2-1, is DVKVTQSSRYLVKRTGEKVFLECVQDMDHENMFWYRQDPGLGLRLIYFSYDVKMKEKGDIPEGYSVSREKKERFSLILESASTNQTSMYLCASSLRGRAMSNEQFFGPGTRLTVL.

The CDR3 here is CASSYRDRARTDTQYF. CDR3 DNA sequence: TGTGCCAGTAGTTATAGGGACAGGGCCCGCACAGATACGCAGTATTTT. The chain carries TRBV19 and TRBJ2-3; the match to TRBD1 covers 9 bases. The CDR3 is 16 residues long. CDR1 is LNHDA and CDR2 is SQIVND in the germline V gene (reference sequence). V gave up 5 bases and J gave up 1 base; unmatched junction bases: 7.

CDR3 region: CASSFSYRANTEAFF. CDR3 in DNA: TGTGCCAGCAGCTTTAGTTACAGGGCGAACACTGAAGCTTTCTTT. V gene TRBV5-6 combines with J gene TRBJ1-1; D is possibly TRBD1 (6 bases). Trimming removed 2 bases at V and 1 base at J, with 12 bases between. The length of the CDR3 is 15 residues. Per germline, CDR1 SGHDT and CDR2 YYEEEE.

This clone was counted only a few times. The chain recombines TRBV5-4 with TRBJ2-3; 7 nucleotides line up with TRBD2. V trimming: 0 bases; J trimming: 4 bases; junction bases outside the gene matches: 5. CDR1 and CDR2 (germline): SGHNT, YYREEE (reference sequence). CDR3 length equals 15 residues. The CDR3 reads CASSLDLRESDTQYF. CDR3 nucleotide sequence: TGTGCCAGCAGCTTGGATCTGCGGGAGTCAGATACGCAGTATTTT.

The V and J genes are TRBV27 and TRBJ2-3, with 12 bases identical to TRBD2. The CDR3 is 15 amino acids. Germline V CDR1 and CDR2: MNHEY, SMNVEV (reference sequence). The J segment lost 6 bases and the V segment lost 5 bases, leaving 6 bases of the junction unmatched. Written as DNA, the CDR3 is TGTGCCAGCAGTACCCGGACTAGCGGGGCTGATACGCAGTATTTT. This translates into CASSTRTSGADTQYF.

This sequence joins TRBV5-1 and TRBJ2-1; TRBD2 matches at 9 bases. Germline CDR1 SGHRS, CDR2 YFSETQ. V lost 2 bases to trimming and J lost 7 bases; unmatched junction nucleotides: 4. The CDR3 is 14 amino acids. The CDR3 sequence: CASSFPGLANEQFF. For the CDR3, the DNA is TGCGCCAGCAGCTTTCCGGGACTAGCAAATGAGCAGTTCTTC.

The J gene is TRBJ2-3, the V gene TRBV28, with D maybe TRBD2 (6 bases). Germline loops: CDR1 MDHEN, CDR2 SYDVKM. The CDR3 spans 15 residues. V was shortened by 5 bases and J by 2 bases, with 14 bases between the two germline ends. CDR3 loop: CASSPPGLFTDTQYF. CDR3 bases: TGTGCCAGCAGTCCTCCGGGACTTTTCACAGATACGCAGTATTTT.

The rearrangement links TRBV30 to TRBJ1-1; perhaps TRBD1 as D (5 bases). V lost 2 bases to trimming and J lost 1 base, with 11 bases between them. This CDR3 spans 14 amino acids. The germline gives CDR1 GTSNPN, CDR2 SVGIG (reference sequence). For the CDR3, the DNA is TGTGCCTGGAGTAAGAGACAGAAGAACACTGAAGCTTTCTTT. This sequence encodes CAWSKRQKNTEAFF.

The chain combines TRBV11-1 with TRBJ2-3, with D maybe TRBD1 (5 bases). The germline gives CDR1 SGHAT, CDR2 FQDESV (reference sequence). V was clipped by 5 bases and J by 4 bases, with 19 bases between them. CDR3 length: 16 amino acids. The CDR3 DNA reads TGTGCCAGCAGCCGCGACAGCTTTTACCGACCAGATACGCAGTATTTT. It is translated as CASSRDSFYRPDTQYF.

J is TRBJ2-2 and V is TRBV19; maybe TRBD1 (5 bases). The CDR3 covers 15 residues. V dropped 4 bases and J dropped 2 bases, with 11 bases sitting between them. Germline CDR1 and CDR2: LNHDA and SQIVND (reference sequence). CDR3 nucleotide sequence: TGTGCCAGTAGTACGGCAGGGCACAACACCGGGGAGCTGTTTTTT. Protein sequence: CASSTAGHNTGELFF.

In its sample, this clone was seen a few times. This CDR3 is also generated by other DNA sequences in the sample. The chain carries TRBV5-4 and TRBJ1-1, with D maybe TRBD1 (5 bases). The germline CDR1 and CDR2 sequences are SGHNT and YYREEE (reference sequence). Trimming took off 1 base at V and 2 bases at J, with 9 bases between the two ends. There are 14 residues in the CDR3. CDR3 coding DNA: TGTGCCAGCAGCTTGAGGGGAGGAAACACTGAAGCTTTCTTT. This translates into CASSLRGGNTEAFF. The entire variable domain, with the rest obtained from reference TRBV5-4 and TRBJ1-1, is as follows: ETGVTQSPTHLIKTRGQQVTLRCSSQSGHNTVSWYQQALGQGPQFIFQYYREEENGRGNFPPRFSGLQFPNYSSELNVNALELDDSALYLCASSLRGGNTEAFFGQGTRLTVV.

The J gene is TRBJ2-2, the V gene TRBV5-1; 7 bases map to TRBD1. After removal of 5 bases from V and 1 base from J, the junction contained 2 bases not matched to a gene. Germline CDR1 is SGHRS and CDR2 is YFSETQ. The CDR3 is 14 amino acids. The CDR3 loop is CASRRGQNTGELFF. CDR3 DNA sequence: TGCGCCAGCAGGAGGGGGCAGAACACCGGGGAGCTGTTTTTT.

The V call is TRBV5-4, the J call TRBJ2-2, with a weak D call TRBD2 (5 bases). Looked up from germline, CDR1 is SGHNT and CDR2 is YYREEE (reference sequence). The CDR3 runs 15 residues. Trimming shortened V by 0 bases and J by 4 bases, and 10 bases separated the two germline ends. CDR3 DNA sequence: TGTGCCAGCAGCTTGGAGGCGGAGGTCACCGGGGAGCTGTTTTTT. Translated, it gives CASSLEAEVTGELFF.

The chain is built from TRBV15 and TRBJ1-5, with TRBD1 matching over 7 bases. J gave up 1 base and V 6 bases, and 18 bases lay outside the gene matches. The CDR3 sequence is 19 residues long. Looked up from germline, CDR1 is LNHNV and CDR2 is YYDKDF (reference sequence). CDR3 in amino acids: CATSSERGPGSRSNQPQHF. The DNA for the CDR3 is TGTGCCACCAGTTCCGAGAGGGGGCCAGGCAGTAGAAGCAATCAGCCCCAGCATTTT.

The chain's CDR3 is CASTRGGNYGYTF. CDR3 DNA sequence: TGTGCCAGCACCCGGGGGGGGAACTATGGCTACACCTTC. The chain joins TRBV7-2 to TRBJ1-2; D perhaps matches TRBD1 (5 bases). The CDR3 loop spans 13 amino acids. The V and J ends lost 7 bases and 2 bases respectively, with 11 bases between them. Germline CDR1 SGHTA, CDR2 FQGNSA.

Worth noting for this clone: Different DNA sequences within this sample yield the same CDR3. V gene TRBV7-9 combines with J gene TRBJ2-7, with a possible D match to TRBD2 (5 bases). The CDR3 consists of 12 residues. Germline V CDR1 and CDR2: SEHNR, FQNEAQ (reference sequence). V was clipped by 5 bases and J by 4 bases, with 9 bases between them. DNA for the CDR3: TGTGCCAGCAGCCCAGGAGGTTACGAGCAGTACTTC. Translating gives CASSPGGYEQYF.